Sequencing of this T cell receptor beta chain was carried out in a study of cytomegalovirus exposure and HLA in healthy donors. PCR used 60 Vbeta primers and 13 Jbeta primers. The data were produced by immunoSEQ multiplex PCR, yet TCRdb's version contains in-frame clones alone and is incomplete. Among 120,000 or so clones, over 60% were seen once, and the ten largest hold roughly 4%. Trimming took off 3 bases at V and 2 bases at J, with 15 bases between the two ends. The CDR3 is made up of 16 amino acids. Germline values: CDR1 SGHRS, CDR2 YFSETQ. Sequencing input: PBMCs. The chain employs TRBV5-1 and TRBJ1-3; maybe TRBD1 (5 bases). This clonotype was sampled from a human donor in good health. The CDR3 here is CASSSGHPIAGNTIYF. CDR3 nucleotides: TGCGCCAGCAGCTCCGGACACCCAATTGCTGGAAACACCATATATTTT.